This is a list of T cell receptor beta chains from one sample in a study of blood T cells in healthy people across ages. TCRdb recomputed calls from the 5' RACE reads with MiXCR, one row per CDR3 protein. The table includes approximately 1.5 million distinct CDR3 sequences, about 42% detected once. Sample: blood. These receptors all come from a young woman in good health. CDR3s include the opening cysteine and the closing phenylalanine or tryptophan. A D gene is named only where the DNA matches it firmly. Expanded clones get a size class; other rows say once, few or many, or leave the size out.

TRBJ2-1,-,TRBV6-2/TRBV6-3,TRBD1,TGTGCCAGCAGTCCCGGACAGGGGGCGCTGATTGAGCAGTTCTTC,CASSPGQGALIEQFF
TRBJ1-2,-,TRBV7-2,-,TGTGCCAGCAGCCCAGGACCTCTTTACGGCTACACCTTC,CASSPGPLYGYTF
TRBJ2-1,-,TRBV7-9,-,TGTGCCAGCAGCGCCCCAGGAGGGGAGCCTGAGCAGTTCTTC,CASSAPGGEPEQFF
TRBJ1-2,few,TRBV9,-,TGTGCCAGCAGCGTAGGGGGGTTGAGTTATGGCTACACCTTC,CASSVGGLSYGYTF
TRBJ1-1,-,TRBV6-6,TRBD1,TGTGCCAGCAGTTACCCTTCCGGACAGGCGTACACTGAAGCTTTCTTT,CASSYPSGQAYTEAFF
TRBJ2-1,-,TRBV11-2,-,TGTGCCAGCAGCTTAGAGGGCAGCGTCTCTCTTGGGCAGTTCTTC,CASSLEGSVSLGQFF
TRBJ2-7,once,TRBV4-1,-,TGCGCCAGCAGCCAAGAGAGGGGCGTACCTCCTTTCGAGCAGTACTTC,CASSQERGVPPFEQYF
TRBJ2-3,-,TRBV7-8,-,TGTGCCAGCAGCTTAGCGGGGGCCATAGATACGCAGTATTTT,CASSLAGAIDTQYF
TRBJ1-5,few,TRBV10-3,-,TGTGCCACCAACAGGGATTATAGCAATCAGCCCCAGCATTTT,CATNRDYSNQPQHF
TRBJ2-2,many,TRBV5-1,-,TGCGCCAGCAGCTTGAGTAGGGGAGCTGCGAACACCGGGGAGCTGTTTTTT,CASSLSRGAANTGELFF
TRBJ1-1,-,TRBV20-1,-,TGCAGTGCTAGTAGGCAGGGAACCACTGAAGCTTTCTTT,CSASRQGTTEAFF
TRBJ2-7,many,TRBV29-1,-,TGCAGCGTTGAGGCCGACAGATCCTACGAGCAGTACTTC,CSVEADRSYEQYF
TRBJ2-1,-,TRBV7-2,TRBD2,TGTGCCAGCAGCCAGCGGGAGGGCCTATTTTACGAGCAGTTCTTC,CASSQREGLFYEQFF
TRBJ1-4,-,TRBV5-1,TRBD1,TGCACCAGCAGCTCCCGAGCGGGACAGGATGAAAAACTGTTTTTT,CTSSSRAGQDEKLFF
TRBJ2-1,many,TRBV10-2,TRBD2,TGCGCCAGCAGTTTTACTAGCGGGAGAAATGAGCAGTTCTTC,CASSFTSGRNEQFF
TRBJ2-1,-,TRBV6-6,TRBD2,TGTGCCAGCAGGTCCCTAGCGGGAGAGATGGTCAATGAGCAGTTCTTC,CASRSLAGEMVNEQFF
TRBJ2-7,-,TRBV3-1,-,TGTGCCAGCAGCGTTGTGGAGAGAGAGCAGTACTTC,CASSVVEREQYF
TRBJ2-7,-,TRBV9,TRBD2,TGTGCCAGCAGCGTAGTAATAAGCGGGGAGGCCCCCTACGAGCAGTACTTC,CASSVVISGEAPYEQYF
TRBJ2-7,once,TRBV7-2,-,TGTGCCAGCAGCGTAGCGATTAGCTCCTACGAGCAGTACTTC,CASSVAISSYEQYF
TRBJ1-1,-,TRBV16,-,TGTGCCAGCAGCCATGACAGTGCTGAAGCTTTCTTT,CASSHDSAEAFF
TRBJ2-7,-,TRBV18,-,TGTGCCAGCACTTCCTCCGGGACACTCTCCTACGAGCAGTACTTC,CASTSSGTLSYEQYF
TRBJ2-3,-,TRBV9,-,TGTGCCAGCAGCGGAGGACACTTGGGGGCAGATACGCAGTATTTT,CASSGGHLGADTQYF
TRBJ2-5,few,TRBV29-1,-,TGCAGCGTTGAAGGGTGGCAGAGCCAAGAGACCCAGTACTTC,CSVEGWQSQETQYF
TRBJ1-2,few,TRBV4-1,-,TGCGCCAGCAGCCAAGATCGGACAGCTAACTATGGCTACACCTTC,CASSQDRTANYGYTF
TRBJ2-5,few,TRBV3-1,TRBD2,TGTGCCAGCAGCCAAGAGGGACTAGCGCAAGAGACCCAGTACTTC,CASSQEGLAQETQYF
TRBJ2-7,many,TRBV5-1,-,TGCGCCAGCAGCTTGGCTCCGGACTCCCACCTTTACGAGCAGTACTTC,CASSLAPDSHLYEQYF
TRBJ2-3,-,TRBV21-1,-,TGTGCCAGCAGCAAAGAATTAGCGGCTAGCACAGATACGCAGTATTTT,CASSKELAASTDTQYF
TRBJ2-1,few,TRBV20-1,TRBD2,TGCAGTGCTAGAGGTGGACTAGCGACCTACAATGAGCAGTTCTTC,CSARGGLATYNEQFF
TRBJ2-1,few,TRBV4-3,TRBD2,TGCGCCAGCAGCCAAGGCGGGGCTAGCGGGAACCTAAACTACAATGAGCAGTTCTTC,CASSQGGASGNLNYNEQFF
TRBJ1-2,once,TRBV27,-,TGTGCCAGCAGTTTATCACAGGGACGGGGCAACTATGGCTACACCTTC,CASSLSQGRGNYGYTF
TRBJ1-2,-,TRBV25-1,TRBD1,TGTGCCGGCAGGACAGGGGGGGACTATGGCTACACCTTC,CAGRTGGDYGYTF
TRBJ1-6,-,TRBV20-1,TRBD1,TGCAGTGCTAGAGATATCACAGGGGGCTTTTATTCACCCCTCCACTTT,CSARDITGGFYSPLHF
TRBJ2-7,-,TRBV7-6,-,TGTGCCAGCAGCCAAGAGGCGGGCGAGCAGTACTTC,CASSQEAGEQYF
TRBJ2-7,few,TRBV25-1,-,TGTGCCAGCAGTGTAGACACCTACGAGCAGTACTTC,CASSVDTYEQYF
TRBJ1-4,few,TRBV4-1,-,TGCGCCAGCAGCCAAACACCGGGGCGGGATGAAAAACTGTTTTTT,CASSQTPGRDEKLFF
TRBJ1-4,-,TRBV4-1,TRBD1,TGCGCCAGCAGCCAAGGGGGACAGGGGAGGACTAATGAAAAACTGTTTTTT,CASSQGGQGRTNEKLFF
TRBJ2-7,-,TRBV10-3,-,TGTGCCATCAGTGAGTCTGTAGCGAGCTCCTACGAGCAGTACTTC,CAISESVASSYEQYF
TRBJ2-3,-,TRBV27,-,TGTGCCAGCGTTCCGGGCCGCGGCCCCACAGATACGCAGTATTTT,CASVPGRGPTDTQYF
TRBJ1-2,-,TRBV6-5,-,TGTGCCAGCAGTTACGAATCCAGGGCCAACTATGGCTACACCTTC,CASSYESRANYGYTF
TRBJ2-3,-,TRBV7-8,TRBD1,TGTGCCAGCAGTCGACGGACAGGGGGCCTTTTGACAGATACGCAGTATTTT,CASSRRTGGLLTDTQYF
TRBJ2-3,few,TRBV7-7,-,TGTGCTAGCAGCTTAGGGCTCGGGAGCACAGATACGCAGTATTTT,CASSLGLGSTDTQYF
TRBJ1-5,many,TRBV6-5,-,TGTGCCAGCAGGCCAACGGATCGCAATCAGCCCCAGCATTTT,CASRPTDRNQPQHF
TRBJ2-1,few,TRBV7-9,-,TGTGCCAGCAGCTTAGCCCGGGACCTCTACAATGAGCAGTTCTTC,CASSLARDLYNEQFF
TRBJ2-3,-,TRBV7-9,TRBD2,TGTGCCAGCAGCCCCAAATTAGCGGGCACCACAGATACACAGTATTTT,CASSPKLAGTTDTQYF
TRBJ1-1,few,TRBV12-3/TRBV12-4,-,TGTGCCAGCAGTTTGTTCCGCAATCGGGAGGCTTTCTTT,CASSLFRNREAFF
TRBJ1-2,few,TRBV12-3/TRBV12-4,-,TGTGCCAGCAGTTTAGGGTCCGGGATTCCTGGCTACACCTTC,CASSLGSGIPGYTF
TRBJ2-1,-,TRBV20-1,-,TGCAGTGCTGGAAAGAGGGACCCTTACAATGAGCAGTTCTTC,CSAGKRDPYNEQFF
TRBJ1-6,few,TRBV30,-,TGTGCCTGGAGTTCCCGGACATATAATTCACCCCTCCACTTT,CAWSSRTYNSPLHF
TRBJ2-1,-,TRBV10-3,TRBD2,TGTGCCATCAGAATAGGACTAGCCGATGAGCAGTTCTTC,CAIRIGLADEQFF